This TCR beta chain emerged from a study of early T cells in non-severe SARS-CoV-2 infection. This clonotype has just a few counts. One entry per CDR3 protein results from TCRdb running MiXCR on the 5' RACE reads. This table has 70,000 to 85,000 distinct CDR3 sequences, 10% to 15% appearing once. Germline V lookup: CDR1 MNHEY, CDR2 SMNVEV (reference sequence). Trimming took off 0 bases at V and 7 bases at J, with 9 bases between the two ends. The CDR3 loop spans 13 amino acids. The chain joins TRBV27 to TRBJ2-5; D unclear. The receptor was derived from an adult who was a healthcare worker with PCR-confirmed SARS-CoV-2 infection or an uninfected control (not recorded which). The material sequenced was whole blood. The CDR3 here is CASSLSQFGTQYF. The CDR3 DNA is TGTGCCAGCAGTTTATCTCAGTTTGGGACCCAGTACTTC.